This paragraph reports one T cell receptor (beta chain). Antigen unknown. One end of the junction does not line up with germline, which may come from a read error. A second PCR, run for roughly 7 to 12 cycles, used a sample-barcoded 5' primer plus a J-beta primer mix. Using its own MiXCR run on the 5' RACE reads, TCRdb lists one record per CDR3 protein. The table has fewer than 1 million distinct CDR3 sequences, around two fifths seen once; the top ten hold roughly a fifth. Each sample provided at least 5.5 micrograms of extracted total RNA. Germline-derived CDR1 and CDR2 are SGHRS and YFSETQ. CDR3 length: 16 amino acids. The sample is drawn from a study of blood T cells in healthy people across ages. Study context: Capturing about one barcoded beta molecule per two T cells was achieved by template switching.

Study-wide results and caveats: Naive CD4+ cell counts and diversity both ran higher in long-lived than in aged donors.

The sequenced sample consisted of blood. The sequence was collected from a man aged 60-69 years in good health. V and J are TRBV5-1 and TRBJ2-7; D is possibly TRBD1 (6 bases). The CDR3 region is CAGSLSNRDITYEQYF. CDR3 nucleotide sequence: TGCGCCGGCAGCTTGTCGAACAGGGACATCACCTACGAGCAGTACTTC.